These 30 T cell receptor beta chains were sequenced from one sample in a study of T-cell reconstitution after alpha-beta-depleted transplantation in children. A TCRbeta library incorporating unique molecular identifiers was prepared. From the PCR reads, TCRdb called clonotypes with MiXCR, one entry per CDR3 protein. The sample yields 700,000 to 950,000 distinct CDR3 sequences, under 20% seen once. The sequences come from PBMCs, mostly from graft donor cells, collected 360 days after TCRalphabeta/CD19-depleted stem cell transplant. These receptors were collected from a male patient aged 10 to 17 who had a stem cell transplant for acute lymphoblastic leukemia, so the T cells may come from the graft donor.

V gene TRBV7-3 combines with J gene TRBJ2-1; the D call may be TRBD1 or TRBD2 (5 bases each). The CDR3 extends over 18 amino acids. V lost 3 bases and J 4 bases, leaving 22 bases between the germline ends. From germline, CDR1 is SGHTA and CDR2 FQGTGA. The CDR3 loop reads CASSLTVARGFGYNEQFF. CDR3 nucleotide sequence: TGTGCCAGCAGCTTGACAGTCGCCCGGGGCTTCGGGTACAATGAGCAGTTCTTC.

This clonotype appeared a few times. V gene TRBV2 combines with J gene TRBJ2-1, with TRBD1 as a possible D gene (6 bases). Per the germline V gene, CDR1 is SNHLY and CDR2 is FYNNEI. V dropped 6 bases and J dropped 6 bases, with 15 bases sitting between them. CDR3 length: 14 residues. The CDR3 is CASRLPGVGNEQFF. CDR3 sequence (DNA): TGTGCCAGCAGGCTCCCAGGGGTCGGCAATGAGCAGTTCTTC.

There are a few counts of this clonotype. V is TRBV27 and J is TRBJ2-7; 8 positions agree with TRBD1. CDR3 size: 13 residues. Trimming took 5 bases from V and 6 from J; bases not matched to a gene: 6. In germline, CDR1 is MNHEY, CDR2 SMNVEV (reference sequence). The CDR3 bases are TGTGCCAGCAGTCCGGCAGGGGGCGGCGAGCAGTACTTC. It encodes CASSPAGGGEQYF.

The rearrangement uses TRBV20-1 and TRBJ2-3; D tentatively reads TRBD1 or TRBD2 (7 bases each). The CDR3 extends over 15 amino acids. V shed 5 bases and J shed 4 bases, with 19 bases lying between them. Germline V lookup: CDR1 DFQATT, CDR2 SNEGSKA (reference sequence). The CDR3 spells CSAFRQGGPSDTQYF. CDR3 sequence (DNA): TGCAGTGCTTTCCGACAGGGAGGGCCCTCAGATACGCAGTATTTT.

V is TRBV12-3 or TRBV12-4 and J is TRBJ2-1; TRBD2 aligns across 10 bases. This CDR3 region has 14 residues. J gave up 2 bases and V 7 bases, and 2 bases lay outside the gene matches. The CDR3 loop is CASITSGTYNEQFF. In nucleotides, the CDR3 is TGTGCCAGCATTACTAGCGGGACCTACAATGAGCAGTTCTTC.

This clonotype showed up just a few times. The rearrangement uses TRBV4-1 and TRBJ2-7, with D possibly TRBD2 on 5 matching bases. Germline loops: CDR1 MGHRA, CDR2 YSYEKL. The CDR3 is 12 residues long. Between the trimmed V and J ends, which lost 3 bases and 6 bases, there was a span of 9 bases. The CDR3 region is CASSHLLGEQYF. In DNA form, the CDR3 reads TGCGCCAGCAGCCACTTACTAGGCGAGCAGTACTTC.

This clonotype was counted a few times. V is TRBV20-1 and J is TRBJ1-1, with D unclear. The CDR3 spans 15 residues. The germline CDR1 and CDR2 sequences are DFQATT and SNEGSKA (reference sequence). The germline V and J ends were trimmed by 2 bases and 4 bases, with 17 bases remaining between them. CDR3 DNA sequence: TGCAGTGCTAGAAGGTCCGAGCTAAGGACCACTGAAGCTTTCTTT. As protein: CSARRSELRTTEAFF.

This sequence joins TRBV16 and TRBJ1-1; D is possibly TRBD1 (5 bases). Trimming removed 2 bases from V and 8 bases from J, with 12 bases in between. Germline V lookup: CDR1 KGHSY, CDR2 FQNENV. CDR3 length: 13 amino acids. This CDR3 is CASSQEWGYEAFF. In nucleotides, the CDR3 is TGTGCCAGCAGCCAAGAGTGGGGCTACGAAGCTTTCTTT.

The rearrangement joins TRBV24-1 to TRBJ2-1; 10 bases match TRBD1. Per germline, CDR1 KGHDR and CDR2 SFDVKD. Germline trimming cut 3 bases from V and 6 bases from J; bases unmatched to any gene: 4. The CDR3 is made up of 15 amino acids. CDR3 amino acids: CATSDRGTGVNEQFF. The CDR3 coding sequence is TGTGCCACCAGTGATCGGGGGACAGGGGTCAATGAGCAGTTCTTC.

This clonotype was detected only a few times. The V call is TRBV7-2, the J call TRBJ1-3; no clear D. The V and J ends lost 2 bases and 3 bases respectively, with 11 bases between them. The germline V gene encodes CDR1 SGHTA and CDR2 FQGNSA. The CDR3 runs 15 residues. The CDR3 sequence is CASSLTLFFGNTIYF. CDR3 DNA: TGTGCCAGCAGCTTAACCCTCTTTTTTGGAAACACCATATATTTT. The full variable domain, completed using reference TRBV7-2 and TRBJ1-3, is GAGVSQSPSNKVTEKGKDVELRCDPISGHTALYWYRQSLGQGLEFLIYFQGNSAPDKSGLPSDRFSAERTGGSVSTLTIQRTQQEDSAVYLCASSLTLFFGNTIYFGEGSWLTVV.

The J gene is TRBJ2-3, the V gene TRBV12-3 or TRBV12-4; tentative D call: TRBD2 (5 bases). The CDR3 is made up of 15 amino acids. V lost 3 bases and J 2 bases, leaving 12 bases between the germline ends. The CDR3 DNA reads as TGTGCCAGCAGTTTGGCGGGCAGGTCCACAGATACGCAGTATTTT. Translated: CASSLAGRSTDTQYF.

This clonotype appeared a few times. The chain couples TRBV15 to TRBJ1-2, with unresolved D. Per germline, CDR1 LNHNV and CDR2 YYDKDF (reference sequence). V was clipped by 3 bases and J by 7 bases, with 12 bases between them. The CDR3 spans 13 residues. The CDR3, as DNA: TGTGCCACCAGCAGGGGCCGGTCCGGTGGCTACACCTTC. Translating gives CATSRGRSGGYTF. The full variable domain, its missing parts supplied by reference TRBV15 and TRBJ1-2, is DAMVIQNPRYQVTQFGKPVTLSCSQTLNHNVMYWYQQKSSQAPKLLFHYYDKDFNNEADTPDNFQSRRPNTSFCFLDIRSPGLGDTAMYLCATSRGRSGGYTFGSGTRLTVV.

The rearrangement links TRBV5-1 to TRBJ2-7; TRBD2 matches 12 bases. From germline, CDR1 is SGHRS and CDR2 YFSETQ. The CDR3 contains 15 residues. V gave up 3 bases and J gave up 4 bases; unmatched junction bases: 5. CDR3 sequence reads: CASSWTSGVVYEQYF. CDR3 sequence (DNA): TGCGCCAGCAGCTGGACTAGCGGGGTTGTTTACGAGCAGTACTTC.

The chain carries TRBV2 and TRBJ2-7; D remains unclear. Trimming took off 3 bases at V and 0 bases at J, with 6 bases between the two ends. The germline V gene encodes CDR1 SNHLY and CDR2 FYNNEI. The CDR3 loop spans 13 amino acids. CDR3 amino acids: CASSESDSYEQYF. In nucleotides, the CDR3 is TGTGCCAGCAGTGAGTCCGACTCCTACGAGCAGTACTTC.

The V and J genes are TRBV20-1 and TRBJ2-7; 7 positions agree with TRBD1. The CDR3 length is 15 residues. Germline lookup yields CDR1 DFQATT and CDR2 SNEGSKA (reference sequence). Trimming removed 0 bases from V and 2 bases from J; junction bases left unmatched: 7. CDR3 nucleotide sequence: TGCAGTGCTAGAGATCGCGACAGGGTGGCCTACGAGCAGTACTTC. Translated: CSARDRDRVAYEQYF.

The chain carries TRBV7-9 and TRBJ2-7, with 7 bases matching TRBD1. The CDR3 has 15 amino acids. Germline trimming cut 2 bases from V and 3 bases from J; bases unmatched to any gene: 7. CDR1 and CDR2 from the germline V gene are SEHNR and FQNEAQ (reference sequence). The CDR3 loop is CASSLSGTDYYEQYF. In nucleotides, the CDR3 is TGTGCCAGCAGCTTATCCGGGACAGATTACTACGAGCAGTACTTC. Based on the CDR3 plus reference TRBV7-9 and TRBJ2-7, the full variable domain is DTGVSQNPRHKITKRGQNVTFRCDPISEHNRLYWYRQTLGQGPEFLTYFQNEAQLEKSRLLSDRFSAERPKGSFSTLEIQRTEQGDSAMYLCASSLSGTDYYEQYFGPGTRLTVT.

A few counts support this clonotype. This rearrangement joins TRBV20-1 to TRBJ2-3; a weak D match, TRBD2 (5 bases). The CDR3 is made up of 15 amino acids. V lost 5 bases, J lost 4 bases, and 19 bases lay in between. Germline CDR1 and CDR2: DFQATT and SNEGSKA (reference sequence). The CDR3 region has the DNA TGCAGTGCTGCCGCTTTTTCTTGGCGGGCAGATACGCAGTATTTT. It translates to CSAAAFSWRADTQYF.

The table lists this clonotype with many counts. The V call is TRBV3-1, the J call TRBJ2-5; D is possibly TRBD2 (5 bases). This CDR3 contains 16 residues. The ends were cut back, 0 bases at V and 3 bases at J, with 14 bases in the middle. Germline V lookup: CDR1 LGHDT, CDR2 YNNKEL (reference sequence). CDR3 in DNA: TGTGCCAGCAGCCAAGATGGATCGTTGGAGGAAGAGACCCAGTACTTC. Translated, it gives CASSQDGSLEEETQYF.

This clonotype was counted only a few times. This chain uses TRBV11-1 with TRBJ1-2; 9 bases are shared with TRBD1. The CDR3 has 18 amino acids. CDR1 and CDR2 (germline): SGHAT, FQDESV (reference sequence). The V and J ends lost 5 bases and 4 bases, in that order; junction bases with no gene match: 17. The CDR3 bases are TGTGCCAGCAGCCTAACCGACCCGGACAGGGGTGAGGTCTATGGCTACACCTTC. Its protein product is CASSLTDPDRGEVYGYTF.

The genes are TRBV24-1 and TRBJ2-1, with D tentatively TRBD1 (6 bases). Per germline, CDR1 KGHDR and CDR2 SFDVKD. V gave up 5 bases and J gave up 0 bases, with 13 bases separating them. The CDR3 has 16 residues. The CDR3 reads CATSGSPGDSYNEQFF. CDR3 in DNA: TGTGCCACCAGTGGAAGTCCAGGGGACTCCTACAATGAGCAGTTCTTC.

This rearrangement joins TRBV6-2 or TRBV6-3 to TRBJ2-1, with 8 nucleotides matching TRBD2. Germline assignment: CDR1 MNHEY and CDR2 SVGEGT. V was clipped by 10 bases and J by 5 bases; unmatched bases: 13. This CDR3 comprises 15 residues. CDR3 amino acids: CATEYVSGSHNEQFF. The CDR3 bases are TGTGCCACCGAATATGTGAGCGGGAGCCACAATGAGCAGTTCTTC.

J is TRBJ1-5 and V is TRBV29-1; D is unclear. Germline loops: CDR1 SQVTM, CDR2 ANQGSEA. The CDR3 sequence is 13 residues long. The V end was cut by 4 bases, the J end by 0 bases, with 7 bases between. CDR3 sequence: CSVAADSNQPQHF. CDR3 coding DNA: TGCAGCGTTGCAGCTGATAGCAATCAGCCCCAGCATTTT.

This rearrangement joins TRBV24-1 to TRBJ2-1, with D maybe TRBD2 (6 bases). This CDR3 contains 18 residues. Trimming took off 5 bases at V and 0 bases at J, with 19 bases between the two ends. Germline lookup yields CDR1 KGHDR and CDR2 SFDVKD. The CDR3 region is CATSGFPAGESSYNEQFF. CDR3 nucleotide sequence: TGTGCCACCAGTGGTTTTCCAGCGGGCGAGAGCTCCTACAATGAGCAGTTCTTC.

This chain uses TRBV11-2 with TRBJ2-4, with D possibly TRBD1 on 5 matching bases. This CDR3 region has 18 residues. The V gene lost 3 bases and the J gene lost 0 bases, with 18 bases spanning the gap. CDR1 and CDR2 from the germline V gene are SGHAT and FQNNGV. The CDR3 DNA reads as TGTGCCAGCAGCTTCCGGAGAGGACAAGACTTAGCCAAAAACATTCAGTACTTC. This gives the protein CASSFRRGQDLAKNIQYF.

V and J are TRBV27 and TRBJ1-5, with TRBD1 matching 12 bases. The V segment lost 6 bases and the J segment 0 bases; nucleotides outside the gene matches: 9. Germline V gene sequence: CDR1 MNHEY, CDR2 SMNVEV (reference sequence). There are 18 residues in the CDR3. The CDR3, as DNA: TGTGCCAGCAGGGGGGGGGACAGGGGGCCTTATAGCAATCAGCCCCAGCATTTT. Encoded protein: CASRGGDRGPYSNQPQHF.

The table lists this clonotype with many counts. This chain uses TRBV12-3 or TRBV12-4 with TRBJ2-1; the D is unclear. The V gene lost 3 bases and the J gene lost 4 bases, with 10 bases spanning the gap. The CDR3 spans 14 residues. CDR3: CASSFFGGYNEQFF. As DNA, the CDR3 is TGTGCCAGCAGTTTTTTTGGCGGATACAATGAGCAGTTCTTC.

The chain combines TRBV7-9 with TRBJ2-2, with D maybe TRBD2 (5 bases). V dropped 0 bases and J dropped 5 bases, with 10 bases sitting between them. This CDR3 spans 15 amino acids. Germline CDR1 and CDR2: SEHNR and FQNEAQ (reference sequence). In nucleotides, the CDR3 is TGTGCCAGCAGCTTAGCGGGAGAGGCGACCGGGGAGCTGTTTTTT. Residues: CASSLAGEATGELFF.

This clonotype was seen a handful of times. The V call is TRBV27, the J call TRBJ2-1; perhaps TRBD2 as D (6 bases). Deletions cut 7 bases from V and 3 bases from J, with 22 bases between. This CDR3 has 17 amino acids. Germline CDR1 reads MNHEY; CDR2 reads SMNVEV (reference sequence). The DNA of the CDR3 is TGTGCCAGCACCCCTGACTCCTACCGGGGGTACTACAATGAGCAGTTCTTC. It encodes CASTPDSYRGYYNEQFF.

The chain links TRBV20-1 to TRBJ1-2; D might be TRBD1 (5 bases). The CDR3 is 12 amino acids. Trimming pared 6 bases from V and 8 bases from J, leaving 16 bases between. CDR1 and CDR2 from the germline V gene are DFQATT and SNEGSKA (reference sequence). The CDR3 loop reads CSARDLRRGYTF. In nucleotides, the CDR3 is TGCAGTGCCCGGGACCTGCGGAGGGGCTACACCTTC.

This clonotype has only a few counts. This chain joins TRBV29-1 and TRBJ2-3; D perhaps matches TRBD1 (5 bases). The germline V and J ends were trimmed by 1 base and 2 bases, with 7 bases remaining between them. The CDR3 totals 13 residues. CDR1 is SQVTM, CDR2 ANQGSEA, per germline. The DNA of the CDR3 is TGCAGCGTTGAAGGACAGTCCACAGATACGCAGTATTTT. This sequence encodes CSVEGQSTDTQYF.